One and the same sample provided the 3 T cell receptor beta chains below, sequenced in a study of Tregs in tolerant kidney transplant recipients. Sequenced by immunoSEQ multiplex PCR; TCRdb stores in-frame clones only, minus some. This repertoire shows over 70,000 clones, roughly 90% found once; its top ten account for 1.6%. The nonmyeloablative bone marrow transplants came from related graft donors, with transient mixed chimerism. The sample in question was CD4+ T cells from blood (PBMCs), obtained 24 months after the transplant. The receptors were sampled from a human patient who received a combined kidney and bone marrow transplant. A share of the T cells may be of graft donor origin.

The J gene is TRBJ2-6, the V gene TRBV6-1, with 7 bases fitting TRBD1. This CDR3 comprises 16 residues. V lost 2 bases, J lost 2 bases, and 3 bases stayed unmatched. The germline gives CDR1 MNHNS, CDR2 SASEGT. The CDR3 DNA sequence: TGTGCCAGCAGTGAAAGGACAGGACCTGGGGCCAACGTCCTGACTTTC. It is translated as CASSERTGPGANVLTF.

The rearrangement links TRBV7-3 to TRBJ2-1; 7 bases are a match to TRBD2. With 2 bases clipped from V and 8 bases from J, the junction kept 3 bases outside the gene matches. CDR1 is SGHTA and CDR2 is FQGTGA in the germline V gene. CDR3 length: 13 amino acids. This CDR3 is CASSLEREYEQFF. CDR3 nucleotide sequence: TGTGCCAGCAGCTTAGAGCGGGAATATGAGCAGTTCTTC.

Note on this clone: One end of the junction varies from germline; a read error may be responsible. In the same sample, other DNA sequences code for this CDR3. CDR3 DNA sequence: TGTGCCAGCAGCGGGGACATCTATAATTCCCCCCTCCACTTT. As protein: CASSGDIYNSPLHF. The genes are TRBV9 and TRBJ1-6; D may be TRBD1 (6 bases). Germline values: CDR1 SGDLS, CDR2 YYNGEE. This CDR3 is 14 amino acids long.